This T cell receptor beta chain was documented in a study of T cells in localized non-small cell lung cancer. Note on this clone: Antigen specificity is unknown.

This table comes from immunoSEQ multiplex PCR, and its TCRdb copy is limited to in-frame clones, with some not included. The sample records tens of thousands of clones, approximately 90% being singletons. Trimming left V 3 bases short and J 3 bases short, with 11 bases between. CDR3 length: 14 residues. Germline CDR1 reads SNHLY; CDR2 reads FYNNEI. Whole-study results and caveats: Analysis by sequencing included only one tumor region, so heterogeneity remains possible. Uninvolved adjacent lung had more T cell clonality than any other tissue, topping tumor.

The chain is built from TRBV2 and TRBJ1-2; D perhaps matches TRBD1 (6 bases). The sample was peripheral blood, taken before any cancer treatment. This clonotype was obtained from a man aged 35 to 70 with stage I squamous cell lung carcinoma. CDR3 protein: CASSEQTGYYGYTF. In DNA, the CDR3 is TGTGCCAGCAGTGAGCAGACAGGATACTATGGCTACACCTTC.